One T cell receptor beta chain is described in this entry. The length of the CDR3 is 17 residues. The junction had 11 bases not matched to a gene; V was cut back by 6 bases and J by 0 bases. CDR1 and CDR2 from the germline V gene are MDHEN and SYDVKM. The sample belongs to a study of blood T cell repertoires in COVID-19. Across the whole study: Samples representing acute and convalescent COVID-19 were sourced from the United States, Italy and Spain. T cells, B-cell-depleted T cells, or PBMCs supplied cDNA or gDNA.

Methods used by the authors: Reference gene primer amplification in the assay estimated nucleated cell counts. This table comes from immunoSEQ multiplex PCR, and its TCRdb copy is limited to in-frame clones, with some not included. From that table come the V and J calls and clone size; the DNA was used to work out D and trimming. The sample lists 35,000 to 45,000 clones, about 90% occurring once. The sample consisted of peripheral blood. The sequence came from a man aged 45 to 65 with active COVID-19. V gene TRBV28 combines with J gene TRBJ2-3; 8 positions agree with TRBD2. The CDR3: CASSVAGRLSSTDTQYF. CDR3 in DNA: TGTGCCAGCAGCGTAGCGGGGCGGTTGTCTAGCACAGATACGCAGTATTTT.